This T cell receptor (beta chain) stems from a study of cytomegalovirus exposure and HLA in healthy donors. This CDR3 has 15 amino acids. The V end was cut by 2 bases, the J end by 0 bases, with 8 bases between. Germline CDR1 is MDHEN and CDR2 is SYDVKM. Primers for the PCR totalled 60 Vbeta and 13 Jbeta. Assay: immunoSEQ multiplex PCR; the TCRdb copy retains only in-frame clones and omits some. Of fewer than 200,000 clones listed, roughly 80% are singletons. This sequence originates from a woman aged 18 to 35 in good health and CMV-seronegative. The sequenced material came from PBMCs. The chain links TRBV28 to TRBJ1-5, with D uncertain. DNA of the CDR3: TGTGCCAGCAGTTTAATCGGGAATAGCAATCAGCCCCAGCATTTT. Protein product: CASSLIGNSNQPQHF.